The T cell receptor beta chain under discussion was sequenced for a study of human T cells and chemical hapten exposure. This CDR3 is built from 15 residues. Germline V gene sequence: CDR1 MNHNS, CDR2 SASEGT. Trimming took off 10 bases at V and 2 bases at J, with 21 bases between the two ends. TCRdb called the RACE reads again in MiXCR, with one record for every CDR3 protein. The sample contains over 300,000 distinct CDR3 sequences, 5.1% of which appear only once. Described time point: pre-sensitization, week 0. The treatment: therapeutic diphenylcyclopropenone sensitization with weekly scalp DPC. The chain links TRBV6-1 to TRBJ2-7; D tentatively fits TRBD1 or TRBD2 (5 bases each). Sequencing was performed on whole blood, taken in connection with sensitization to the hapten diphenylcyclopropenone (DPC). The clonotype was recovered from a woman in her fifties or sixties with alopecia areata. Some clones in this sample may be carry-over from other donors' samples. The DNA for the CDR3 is TGTGCCATGGCACCGGGGCCCCTACCCCCCTACGAGCAGTACTTC. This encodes CAMAPGPLPPYEQYF.